This TCR beta chain was captured in a study of blood T cell repertoires in COVID-19. As for the study in general: Sites across the United States, Italy and Spain contributed samples from acute and convalescent COVID-19. Nucleic acid was either cDNA or gDNA, and it came from T cells, B-cell-depleted T cells, or PBMCs.

Source study methods: Using reference gene primer amplification, nucleated cell counts were estimated. Sequencing was performed with immunoSEQ multiplex PCR; in TCRdb, only in-frame clones are kept and a portion is missing. That table supplies the V and J calls and clone size; D and trimming were determined from the DNA. This sample has about 270,000 clones, with roughly 80% found just once. With V trimmed by 6 bases and J by 4 bases, 5 bases remained unmatched. The CDR3 runs 14 residues. Germline V gene data show CDR1 as WNHNN and CDR2 as SYGVQD (reference sequence). This TCR was sampled from a woman aged 45-65 years who had recovered from COVID-19. Material for sequencing was peripheral blood. V is TRBV10-1 and J is TRBJ2-5, with TRBD2 matching over 10 bases. CDR3 nucleotides: TGCGCCAGCAGAAGCGGGGGGGCAAGAGAGACCCAGTACTTC. It codes for CASRSGGARETQYF.